Presented here are 15 T cell receptor beta chains from one specimen sequenced in a study of T cells in Graves' hyperthyroidism and ophthalmopathy. TCR beta CDR3 regions were amplified from RNA transcripts. First-round RT-PCR with HTBI primers amplified the TCR CDR3 region. Each CDR3 protein gets one entry after TCRdb re-called the multiplex PCR reads with MiXCR. There are 480,000 or so distinct CDR3 sequences in the sample; 13% to 15% occur only once, and less than 20% lies in the top ten. Sequences were obtained from blood. Receptors originate from a woman aged 18 to 35 with Graves' hyperthyroidism.

Many counts were recorded for this clonotype. The V and J genes are TRBV29-1 and TRBJ1-2, with D unresolved. The CDR3 length is 12 residues. Trimming pared 4 bases from V and 8 bases from J, leaving 14 bases between. Per germline, CDR1 SQVTM and CDR2 ANQGSEA. The CDR3 here is CSVAPALGGYTF. DNA for the CDR3: TGCAGCGTTGCCCCGGCACTCGGGGGCTACACCTTC.

This clonotype was seen many times. This chain links TRBV30 with TRBJ2-2; 10 bases are shared with TRBD2. The germline V gene encodes CDR1 GTSNPN and CDR2 SVGIG (reference sequence). CDR3 length equals 15 residues. The V and J ends lost 1 base and 7 bases, in that order; junction bases with no gene match: 6. CDR3: CAWSAGTSAVGELFF. The CDR3 DNA reads TGTGCCTGGAGTGCCGGGACTAGCGCTGTCGGGGAGCTGTTTTTT.

This clonotype was counted ten times or more. The chain links TRBV12-3 or TRBV12-4 to TRBJ1-1; D is ambiguous. The CDR3 runs 16 residues. With 2 bases removed from V and 6 bases from J, the gap between germline ends came to 19 bases. The CDR3 loop is CASSLLLRVERPEAFF. The DNA of the CDR3 is TGTGCCAGCAGTTTATTGTTGAGGGTAGAAAGGCCTGAAGCTTTCTTT.

This clonotype was detected many times. The chain combines TRBV12-3 or TRBV12-4 with TRBJ2-2; D unclear. The CDR3 is 14 amino acids. V was cut by 3 bases and J by 2 bases, with 7 bases left in between. The CDR3 protein is CASSFSPNTGELFF. The CDR3 DNA reads TGTGCCAGCAGTTTTTCTCCAAACACCGGGGAGCTGTTTTTT.

Many counts were recorded for this clonotype. This chain joins TRBV10-2 and TRBJ2-7, with 14 bases identical to TRBD2. This CDR3 has 16 amino acids. V dropped 3 bases and J dropped 6; count of bases not matched to a gene: 7. Germline lookup yields CDR1 WSHSY and CDR2 SAAADI. CDR3: CASSEGGTSGSSEQYV. The CDR3 DNA follows: TGCGCCAGCAGTGAAGGGGGGACTAGCGGGAGTTCCGAGCAGTACGTC.

The J gene is TRBJ2-3, the V gene TRBV9, with 12 bases identical to TRBD2. Germline CDR1 is SGDLS and CDR2 is YYNGEE. The CDR3 contains 16 residues. Trimming at V came to 4 bases and at J to 7 bases, leaving 10 bases not matched to a gene. The CDR3 nucleotides are TGTGCCAGCAGCCGACTAGCGGGAGCCGGCGGGAATACGCAGTATTTT. The encoded protein is CASSRLAGAGGNTQYF.

The chain is built from TRBV11-2 and TRBJ2-3; D remains ambiguous. Trimming stripped 0 bases from V and 7 bases from J, with 11 bases between. The germline gives CDR1 SGHAT, CDR2 FQNNGV. This CDR3 spans 14 amino acids. The CDR3 spells CASSLDRRAYTQYF. Written as DNA, the CDR3 is TGTGCCAGCAGCTTAGATCGCCGGGCCTATACGCAGTATTTT. The variable domain in full, completed from reference TRBV11-2 and TRBJ2-3, reads EAGVAQSPRYKIIEKRQSVAFWCNPISGHATLYWYQQILGQGPKLLIQFQNNGVVDDSQLPKDRFSAERLKGVDSTLKIQPAKLEDSAVYLCASSLDRRAYTQYFGPGTRLTVL.

This clonotype was detected once. The chain has TRBV25-1 and TRBJ2-2; D might be TRBD1 (5 bases). In germline, CDR1 is MGHDK, CDR2 SYGVNS. The CDR3 runs 17 residues. The V and J ends lost 1 base and 5 bases respectively, with 17 bases between them. The CDR3, as DNA: TGTGCCAGCAGTGAATCCGCCCTAGGGGCAGAGACCGGGGAGCTGTTTTTT. Amino acids: CASSESALGAETGELFF.

In this sample, this clonotype turned up many times. V is TRBV7-9 and J is TRBJ2-1, with 7 bases lining up with TRBD2. After removal of 7 bases from V and 7 bases from J, the junction contained 16 bases not matched to a gene. This CDR3 contains 16 residues. Germline CDR1 reads SEHNR; CDR2 reads FQNEAQ (reference sequence). The CDR3 is CASIQSGSGTRNEQFF. Written as DNA, the CDR3 is TGTGCCAGCATCCAGTCGGGGAGCGGGACGCGTAATGAGCAGTTCTTC. The variable domain in full, with the rest retrieved from reference TRBV7-9 and TRBJ2-1, is DTGVSQNPRHKITKRGQNVTFRCDPISEHNRLYWYRQTLGQGPEFLTYFQNEAQLEKSRLLSDRFSAERPKGSFSTLEIQRTEQGDSAMYLCASIQSGSGTRNEQFFGPGTRLTVL.

To note about this clonotype: Given a much more abundant clone one base away, this may be a read error. V gene TRBV10-3 combines with J gene TRBJ2-7, with 7 positions matching TRBD2. The CDR3 is made up of 15 amino acids. Germline V lookup: CDR1 ENHRY, CDR2 SYGVKD. V dropped 6 bases and J dropped 2; count of bases not matched to a gene: 10. CDR3 loop: CAISGLVGGPYEQYV. In DNA, the CDR3 is TGTGCCATCAGCGGACTAGTGGGAGGGCCCTACGAGCAGTACGTC.

The CDR3: CASSRRESTDTQYF. Here the CDR3 DNA reads TGTGCCAGTAGCCGGAGGGAGAGCACAGATACGCAGTATTTT. This chain joins TRBV19 and TRBJ2-3; a possible D gene is TRBD2 (6 bases). The CDR3 covers 14 residues. The germline V and J ends were trimmed by 6 bases and 0 bases, with 10 bases remaining between them. Germline loops: CDR1 LNHDA, CDR2 SQIVND (reference sequence).

This clonotype showed up many times. The chain uses TRBV3-1 and TRBJ1-1; D might be TRBD1 (5 bases). V lost 7 bases and J lost 6, with 18 bases in between. Germline CDR1 LGHDT, CDR2 YNNKEL (reference sequence). This CDR3 is built from 14 residues. The CDR3 DNA reads TGTGCCAGCACCCAGGGACTGCAGGGCTCTGAAGCTTTCTTT. Protein sequence: CASTQGLQGSEAFF.

This clonotype was observed many times. J is TRBJ2-7 and V is TRBV11-2; the D gene is possibly TRBD1 (5 bases). Germline V CDR1 and CDR2: SGHAT, FQNNGV. This CDR3 region has 14 residues. V was shortened by 0 bases and J by 2 bases, with 8 bases between the two germline ends. CDR3 coding DNA: TGTGCCAGCAGCTTAGACCCAGGGCCCTACGAGCAGTACTTC. Translated, it gives CASSLDPGPYEQYF. The complete variable domain, with remaining parts taken from reference TRBV11-2 and TRBJ2-7, reads EAGVAQSPRYKIIEKRQSVAFWCNPISGHATLYWYQQILGQGPKLLIQFQNNGVVDDSQLPKDRFSAERLKGVDSTLKIQPAKLEDSAVYLCASSLDPGPYEQYFGPGTRLTVT.

About this clonotype: One base away lies a much larger clone, so this may be a sequencing read error. The chain carries TRBV2 and TRBJ2-3; 8 positions agree with TRBD2. Germline V gene lookup returns CDR1 SNHLY and CDR2 FYNNEI. The CDR3 runs 15 residues. V lost 7 bases to trimming and J lost 6 bases; unmatched junction nucleotides: 12. For the CDR3, the DNA is TGTGCCAGCACCAAAGCCAGCGGGAGCTGGGATACGCAGTATTTT. It yields the protein CASTKASGSWDTQYF.

Ten or more counts support this clonotype. V usage is TRBV6-1 and J usage is TRBJ1-2, with no clear D. The V gene lost 0 bases and the J gene lost 4 bases, with 6 bases spanning the gap. CDR1 MNHNS and CDR2 SASEGT come from the germline V gene. The CDR3 runs 13 residues. The CDR3 loop reads CASSEAVGYGYTF. Written as DNA, the CDR3 is TGTGCCAGCAGTGAAGCAGTGGGCTATGGCTACACCTTC.